The 7 T cell receptor beta chains below come from one sample, sequenced in a study of T cells in Graves' hyperthyroidism and ophthalmopathy (dated by TCRdb to the late 2010s). Receptor amplification or capture employed multiplex PCR. The instrument was an Illumina HiSeq 2000. The TCR beta CDR3 regions were amplified from the RNA transcripts. The first round of RT-PCR for the TCR CDR3 was performed with the HTBI primer set and the Qiagen OneStep RT-PCR kit. TCRdb itself trimmed the public reads at Q25 with fastp, ran MiXCR and retained productive beta chains. For every CDR3 protein sequence, its rows merge into one entry that carries the most common genes and DNA. The sample profile shows approximately 320,000 distinct CDR3 sequences; roughly 15% of them were found once. Together, the top ten hold around 34% of the sample. The specimen was blood. Receptors originate from a young man with Graves' hyperthyroidism.

This clonotype was picked up many times. The chain links TRBV30 to TRBJ1-5; a possible D gene is TRBD1 (5 bases). V was clipped by 4 bases and J by 7 bases, with 11 bases between them. This CDR3 is 12 amino acids long. Germline loops: CDR1 GTSNPN, CDR2 SVGIG (reference sequence). CDR3 sequence (DNA): TGTGCCTGGAACCTCCGGGGGCAGCCCCAGCATTTT. Protein product: CAWNLRGQPQHF.

This clonotype was seen repeatedly, ten times or more. The V and J genes are TRBV5-5 and TRBJ1-2; no firm D call. The germline CDR1 and CDR2 sequences are SGHKS and YYEKEE (reference sequence). V lost 3 bases to trimming and J lost 8 bases, with 14 bases between them. The CDR3 is 13 amino acids. The CDR3 here is CASSSWTGYGYTF. The CDR3 region has the DNA TGTGCCAGCAGCTCGTGGACGGGTTACGGCTACACCTTC.

Many counts were recorded for this clonotype. V is TRBV6-1 and J is TRBJ2-1; unclear D gene. V lost 2 bases to trimming and J lost 7 bases, with 12 bases between them. This CDR3 is 14 amino acids long. Germline V gene lookup returns CDR1 MNHNS and CDR2 SASEGT. The CDR3 protein is CASSERYPLNEQFF. The CDR3 DNA reads TGTGCCAGCAGTGAACGGTACCCCTTGAATGAGCAGTTCTTC.

The V call is TRBV28, the J call TRBJ2-2; TRBD2 matches 15 bases. This CDR3 contains 18 residues. CDR1 is MDHEN, CDR2 SYDVKM, per germline. V lost 5 bases to trimming and J lost 4 bases; unmatched junction nucleotides: 8. CDR3 amino acids: CASSPRTSGRAITGELFF. CDR3 coding DNA: TGTGCCAGCAGTCCCCGGACTAGCGGGAGGGCCATCACCGGGGAGCTGTTTTTT.

The chain employs TRBV27 and TRBJ2-7; 10 bases agree with TRBD2. From germline, CDR1 is MNHEY and CDR2 SMNVEV (reference sequence). V lost 2 bases, J lost 6 bases, and 4 bases stayed unmatched. The CDR3 covers 14 residues. CDR3 nucleotides: TGTGCCAGCAGTTTACTAGCGGGAGTTAGCGAGCAGTACTTC. Translated: CASSLLAGVSEQYF.

The V and J genes are TRBV7-9 and TRBJ1-2, with a weak D call TRBD1 (5 bases). The CDR3 is made up of 16 amino acids. CDR1 is SEHNR and CDR2 is FQNEAQ in the germline V gene (reference sequence). The germline V and J ends were trimmed by 6 bases and 6 bases, with 23 bases remaining between them. The CDR3 nucleotides read TGTGCCAGCAGTGAGGATTCTGGGTTGGAGGGGAATGGCTACACCTTC. Residues: CASSEDSGLEGNGYTF.

This clonotype was seen ten or more times. This CDR3 is CSAMRQEAETQYF. Written as DNA, the CDR3 is TGCAGTGCTATGCGGCAGGAAGCAGAGACCCAGTACTTC. This rearrangement joins TRBV20-1 to TRBJ2-5; D not certain. Germline lookup yields CDR1 DFQATT and CDR2 SNEGSKA (reference sequence). V was cut by 4 bases and J by 4 bases, with 13 bases left in between. The CDR3 is 13 residues long.